This record looks at one T cell receptor beta chain sequence and its context. Its specificity is not known. This sample stems from a study of beta chain features in type 1 diabetes. Study-wide results and limits: Naive, central memory and Treg TCRB repertoires appeared more alike in patients than in healthy donors. Researchers caution that PCR might favor shorter templates, equally among patients and controls.

Expressed TCRB transcripts were sequenced because the isolated RNA had all been reverse transcribed beforehand. TCRdb keeps only in-frame clones here, not all; method: immunoSEQ multiplex PCR. The repertoire holds roughly 400,000 clones, roughly 16% seen once, with approximately 0.019% in the top ten. Roughly 110 mL of blood, on average, came from one heparinised draw per donor. The sequenced material came from naive CD4+ T cells from blood. The clonotype was recovered from a woman younger than 35 in good health.

The CDR3 DNA reads as TGTGCCAGCAGCTCTAGCGGGCAGAGCACAGATACGCAGTATTTT. It codes for CASSSSGQSTDTQYF. The chain joins TRBV9 to TRBJ2-3; 8 bases line up with TRBD2. The CDR3 is 15 residues long. Germline CDR1 reads SGDLS; CDR2 reads YYNGEE. After removal of 4 bases from V and 0 bases from J, the junction contained 4 bases not matched to a gene.